This TCR beta chain was found in a study of T cell repertoires in cytomegalovirus infection. Study summary: Well-studied HLA-B-restricted epitopes and recently identified HLA-C-restricted epitopes of CMV were both used in the study.

A remark on this clonotype: Its antigen is not known. A much larger clone lies a single base off, so this may be a read error.

Germline-derived CDR1 and CDR2 are SGHVS and FNYEAQ. This CDR3 contains 16 residues. TCRdb reprocessed the reads with MiXCR, giving one entry per CDR3 protein. This table has about 920,000 distinct CDR3 sequences, around 30% appearing once. The chain carries TRBV7-6 and TRBJ2-2; possible D gene TRBD1, 6 bases. The sequence derives from a human donor in good health (CMV status not recorded). Some clones in this sample may be carry-over from other donors' samples. This sample comprised cultured CD8+ T cells from PBMCs, obtained from culture after CMV antigen stimulation. This CDR3 reads CACSLRFPGDAGELFF. The CDR3 nucleotides read TGTGCCTGCAGCTTACGGTTTCCAGGGGACGCCGGGGAGCTGTTTTTT. The whole variable domain, filled in from reference TRBV7-6 and TRBJ2-2, reads GAGVSQSPRYKVTKRGQDVALRCDPISGHVSLYWYRQALGQGPEFLTYFNYEAQQDKSGLPNDRFSAERPEGSISTLTIQRTEQRDSAMYRCACSLRFPGDAGELFFGEGSRLTVL.